This T cell receptor beta chain emerged from a study of T cell responses to AZD1222 COVID-19 vaccine. Study-level results: The donors showed a predominance of white British ancestry and of females, with possible underestimation of clonal diversity. Nearly half of spike-specific TCRs reportedly go after variant regions that carry no mutations.

Unmatched junction bases numbered 11, after V lost 2 bases and J lost 6 bases. Looked up from germline, CDR1 is SGHTA and CDR2 is FQGNSA. The CDR3 loop spans 17 amino acids. As to this clone: Its cognate antigen is unknown.

Data came from immunoSEQ multiplex PCR; TCRdb stores just in-frame clones and leaves some out. This table holds 150,000 to 160,000 clones, about 88% found once. This clonotype was sampled from an adult in good health. Sequenced material: peripheral blood, taken on day 0 of AZD1222 vaccination. V and J are TRBV7-2 and TRBJ2-2, with TRBD2 identical over 8 bases. The CDR3 is CASSLNARVAGPGELFF. The CDR3 DNA reads TGTGCCAGCAGCTTAAATGCGAGGGTAGCGGGGCCCGGGGAGCTGTTTTTT.